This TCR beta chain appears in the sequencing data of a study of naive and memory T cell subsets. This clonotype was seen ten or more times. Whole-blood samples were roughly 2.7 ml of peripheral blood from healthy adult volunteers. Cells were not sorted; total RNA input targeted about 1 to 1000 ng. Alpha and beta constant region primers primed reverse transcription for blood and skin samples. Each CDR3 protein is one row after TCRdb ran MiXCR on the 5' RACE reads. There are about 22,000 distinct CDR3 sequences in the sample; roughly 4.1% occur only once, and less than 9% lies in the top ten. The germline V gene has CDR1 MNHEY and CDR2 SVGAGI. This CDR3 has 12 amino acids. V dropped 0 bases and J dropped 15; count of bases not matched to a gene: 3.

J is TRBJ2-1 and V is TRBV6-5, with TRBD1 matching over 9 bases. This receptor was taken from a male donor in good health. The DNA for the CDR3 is TGTGCCAGCAGTTACTCAGGGACAGGGCTGTTCTTC. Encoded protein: CASSYSGTGLFF.